The 27 T cell receptor beta chains below all came from one sample that was sequenced in a study of T-cell memory formation after mild COVID-19 (TCRdb year 2021). Libraries were prepared through 5' RACE. The run used an Illumina NovaSeq 6000. TCRdb's own reprocessing of the public reads used fastp at Q25 and MiXCR and kept productive beta chains. Rows matching on CDR3 protein sequence are summarized as one entry with the most common DNA and genes. The sample contains over 350,000 distinct CDR3 sequences, 20% to 25% of them found a single time. 8.8% of the sample rests with the top ten. Sequencing input: PBMCs or a T cell subset sorted from them (not recorded which). The source of these receptors is an adult woman who had mild COVID-19 (a few samples of this study predate the infection). The sample titles of this study are shuffled in the database, so cell type and time point are left out; the donor was told from shared clones.

This clonotype has a handful of counts. The rearrangement uses TRBV27 and TRBJ2-2; D might be TRBD2 (6 bases). Trimming pared 7 bases from V and 1 base from J, leaving 16 bases between. The CDR3 is 16 amino acids. Germline values: CDR1 MNHEY, CDR2 SMNVEV (reference sequence). The DNA for the CDR3 is TGTGCCAGCACAGTAGGGACTTTGGGGAACACCGGGGAGCTGTTTTTT. The encoded protein is CASTVGTLGNTGELFF.

This clonotype was observed a few times. This chain uses TRBV7-2 with TRBJ1-1, with 9 nucleotides matching TRBD1. Germline V gives CDR1 SGHTA, CDR2 FQGNSA. The trim removed 5 bases at V and 6 bases at J, leaving 10 bases unmatched. CDR3 length: 15 residues. CDR3 DNA sequence: TGTGCCAGCAGCCCGAGGACAGGGGTGGGAGCTGAAGCTTTCTTT. Translated, it gives CASSPRTGVGAEAFF.

The CDR3 reads CASSKVSTDTQYF. The CDR3 coding sequence is TGTGCCAGCAGCAAAGTAAGCACAGATACGCAGTATTTT. The chain uses TRBV21-1 and TRBJ2-3. TRBV21-1 represents a pseudogene. CDR3 length: 13 amino acids.

The chain joins TRBV4-2 to TRBJ2-5, with 9 positions matching TRBD2. This CDR3 region has 18 residues. V shed 0 bases, J shed 4 bases, and the junction held 12 bases outside the gene matches. CDR1 and CDR2 from the germline V gene are LGHNA and YNFKEQ. For the CDR3, the DNA is TGTGCCAGCAGCCAAGATCTGGCTAGCGGGGTCTTTGGAGAGACCCAGTACTTC. Its translation: CASSQDLASGVFGETQYF.

This clonotype was detected only a few times. The rearrangement links TRBV15 to TRBJ2-5; 7 bases fit TRBD2. Per the germline V gene, CDR1 is LNHNV and CDR2 is YYDKDF (reference sequence). The CDR3 sequence is 14 residues long. V trimming: 3 bases; J trimming: 5 bases; junction bases outside the gene matches: 6. CDR3: CATSSPQGGETQYF. For the CDR3, the DNA is TGTGCCACCAGCAGTCCCCAGGGAGGGGAGACCCAGTACTTC.

This clonotype was counted a few times. The rearrangement joins TRBV5-1 to TRBJ1-2, with a weak D call TRBD1 (6 bases). The CDR3 is made up of 14 amino acids. V was clipped by 0 bases and J by 8 bases, with 14 bases between them. Germline V lookup: CDR1 SGHRS, CDR2 YFSETQ. CDR3 sequence reads: CASSLAVGAGGYTF. The CDR3 DNA follows: TGCGCCAGCAGCTTGGCGGTGGGGGCAGGAGGCTACACCTTC.

A note on this clonotype: This clone may be a read error of a much larger clone one base away. The V and J genes are TRBV25-1 and TRBJ1-1; 9 positions match TRBD1. The V gene end was trimmed by 5 bases and the J gene end by 2 bases; junction bases not matched to a gene: 6. In germline, CDR1 is MGHDK, CDR2 SYGVNS. The CDR3 extends over 15 amino acids. The DNA for the CDR3 is TGTGCCAGCAGTTCCCCGGGACAGGGAAACACTGAAGCTTTCTTT. Its translation: CASSSPGQGNTEAFF.

This rearrangement joins TRBV5-1 to TRBJ2-5; 9 nucleotides align to TRBD1. CDR1 and CDR2 (germline): SGHRS, YFSETQ. The CDR3 sequence is 16 residues long. V lost 4 bases, J lost 2 bases, and 9 bases stayed unmatched. The CDR3 DNA follows: TGCGCCAGCAGCGCCGGGACAGGGAGATTTCAAGAGACCCAGTACTTC. This encodes CASSAGTGRFQETQYF.

The rearrangement uses TRBV7-9 and TRBJ1-1; unclear D gene. Trimming removed 5 bases at V and 5 bases at J, with 12 bases between. This CDR3 spans 13 amino acids. Germline values: CDR1 SEHNR, CDR2 FQNEAQ (reference sequence). The chain's CDR3 is CASSLDLITEAFF. Written as DNA, the CDR3 is TGTGCCAGCAGCCTCGATTTGATTACTGAAGCTTTCTTT.

The chain uses TRBV2 and TRBJ2-1; 8 bases align to TRBD1. V was clipped by 2 bases and J by 4 bases; unmatched bases: 10. This CDR3 comprises 17 residues. Per germline, CDR1 SNHLY and CDR2 FYNNEI. CDR3 coding DNA: TGTGCCAGCAGTGAACGCTTCGCAGGGGGCAATTACAATGAGCAGTTCTTC. It is translated as CASSERFAGGNYNEQFF.

This chain joins TRBV6-4 and TRBJ2-1; tentatively, D is TRBD1 (6 bases). Deletions cut 6 bases from V and 3 bases from J, with 9 bases between. The CDR3 is 13 residues long. Germline CDR1 reads MRHNA; CDR2 reads SNTAGT. The CDR3 loop is CASSDRIYNEQFF. CDR3 DNA sequence: TGTGCCAGCAGCGACAGGATCTACAATGAGCAGTTCTTC.

The gene calls are TRBV11-2 and TRBJ2-7; D may correspond to TRBD1 or TRBD2 (5 bases each). CDR3 length equals 14 residues. Trimming removed 6 bases at V and 1 base at J, with 13 bases between. Germline CDR1 reads SGHAT; CDR2 reads FQNNGV. CDR3 coding DNA: TGTGCCAGCAGGAGGTGGGACGAGTCCTACGAGCAGTACTTC. It translates to CASRRWDESYEQYF.

This clonotype has at least ten counts. This rearrangement joins TRBV24-1 to TRBJ2-3; D may be TRBD1 or TRBD2 (5 bases each). The germline V gene encodes CDR1 KGHDR and CDR2 SFDVKD. Trimming cost V 7 bases and J 6 bases, with 19 bases left between them. The CDR3 has 15 residues. CDR3 in amino acids: CATSHRDGVEDTQYF. CDR3 nucleotide sequence: TGTGCCACCAGCCACCGGGACGGTGTTGAGGATACGCAGTATTTT.

Written as DNA, the CDR3 is TGTGCCAGCAGCCTAGGACTAGCGGGATCCAATGAGCAGTTCTTC. Amino acid sequence: CASSLGLAGSNEQFF. V is TRBV7-3 and J is TRBJ2-1, with 12 bases identical to TRBD2. Looked up from germline, CDR1 is SGHTA and CDR2 is FQGTGA. CDR3 size: 15 residues. With 5 bases clipped from V and 6 bases from J, the junction kept 5 bases outside the gene matches.

This clonotype has just a few counts. CDR3: CASSLEGTGGYNEQFF. DNA of the CDR3: TGCGCCAGCAGCCTGGAGGGAACGGGAGGGTACAATGAGCAGTTCTTC. The chain joins TRBV5-1 to TRBJ2-1; TRBD2 agrees at 8 bases. This CDR3 region has 16 residues. CDR1 and CDR2 (germline): SGHRS, YFSETQ. Trimming took 4 bases from V and 4 from J; bases not matched to a gene: 10.

The chain has TRBV12-3 or TRBV12-4 and TRBJ2-7, with D tentatively TRBD1 (6 bases). The CDR3 length is 16 residues. V was trimmed by 6 bases and J by 1 base, leaving 19 bases between them. For the CDR3, the DNA is TGTGCCAGCAGCCATCCGCCGGACAGTCATTCCTACGAGCAGTACTTC. Its translation: CASSHPPDSHSYEQYF.

This clonotype was recorded at least ten times. The germline gene is not matched at one end of the junction; a read error may be the cause. The V call is TRBV5-1, the J call TRBJ2-5; no firm D call. CDR3 length equals 12 residues. Looked up from germline, CDR1 is SGHRS and CDR2 is YFSETQ. The CDR3 loop is CASSLTRETQYF. The CDR3 DNA reads as TGTGCCAGCAGCTTGACTCGAGAGACCCAGTACTTC.

This clonotype has more than one count but fewer than ten. CDR3 sequence reads: CASRDGGGPGDTQYF. DNA of the CDR3: TGTGCCAGCAGGGATGGGGGAGGGCCGGGAGATACGCAGTATTTT. The chain links TRBV6-5 to TRBJ2-3; TRBD2 agrees at 7 bases. Trimming removed 6 bases from V and 5 bases from J; junction bases left unmatched: 11. This CDR3 region has 15 residues. CDR1 is MNHEY and CDR2 is SVGAGI in the germline V gene.

This clonotype appeared many times. The chain employs TRBV9 and TRBJ2-6; D is uncertain. V gave up 7 bases and J gave up 2 bases, with 7 bases separating them. The germline CDR1 and CDR2 sequences are SGDLS and YYNGEE. This CDR3 comprises 13 residues. CDR3 DNA sequence: TGTGCCAGCGGTGGGACTGGGGCCAACGTCCTGACTTTC. This codes for CASGGTGANVLTF.

The chain recombines TRBV7-9 with TRBJ1-2; 8 positions agree with TRBD1. CDR1 SEHNR and CDR2 FQNEAQ come from the germline V gene (reference sequence). Germline trimming cut 6 bases from V and 0 bases from J; bases unmatched to any gene: 15. CDR3 length: 18 amino acids. The CDR3 here is CASSPFSDRGEANYGYTF. Written as DNA, the CDR3 is TGTGCCAGCAGTCCATTCTCCGACAGGGGAGAAGCTAACTATGGCTACACCTTC.

A few counts support this clonotype. V usage is TRBV12-3 or TRBV12-4 and J usage is TRBJ1-2, with 8 bases that match TRBD1. This CDR3 is built from 14 residues. V was clipped by 8 bases and J by 2 bases; unmatched bases: 7. This chain's CDR3 is CASRNNRGNYGYTF. The CDR3 bases are TGTGCCAGCCGAAACAACAGGGGGAACTATGGCTACACCTTC.

The gene calls are TRBV7-3 and TRBJ1-1; TRBD1 might be the D (6 bases). The CDR3 length is 15 residues. CDR1 SGHTA and CDR2 FQGTGA come from the germline V gene. Between the trimmed V and J ends, which lost 4 bases and 1 base, there was a span of 13 bases. The CDR3 nucleotides are TGTGCCAGCAGCTCCCAGGCAGGGGCGAACACTGAAGCTTTCTTT. Protein: CASSSQAGANTEAFF.

This rearrangement joins TRBV9 to TRBJ1-3, with TRBD1 matching over 9 bases. V lost 3 bases, J lost 0 bases, and 4 bases stayed unmatched. The CDR3 runs to 16 residues. The V gene's germline CDR1 is SGDLS and CDR2 YYNGEE. The CDR3 is CASSGTGARSGNTIYF. The CDR3 DNA reads TGTGCCAGCAGCGGGACAGGGGCGCGCTCTGGAAACACCATATATTTT.

In DNA form, the CDR3 reads TGCAGTGCTGCCGGGGACAGGGGGCGATTTTATGAAAAACTGTTTTTT. Translation gives CSAAGDRGRFYEKLFF. V usage is TRBV20-1 and J usage is TRBJ1-4; 12 bases agree with TRBD1. CDR3 length equals 16 residues. V was pared by 5 bases and J by 6 bases, with 10 bases of the junction left unmatched. Germline V gene sequence: CDR1 DFQATT, CDR2 SNEGSKA (reference sequence).

This clonotype has a single count. This chain links TRBV21-1 with TRBJ1-1. TRBV21-1 is reported as a pseudogene. CDR3 size: 15 residues. CDR3 sequence reads: CASSKVSQMNTEAFF. The CDR3 nucleotides are TGTGCCAGCAGCAAAGTGAGTCAGATGAACACTGAAGCTTTCTTT.

This clonotype has just one count. The CDR3 loop reads CSARLGDYEQYF. CDR3 coding DNA: TGCAGTGCTAGATTAGGGGACTACGAGCAGTACTTC. This sequence joins TRBV20-1 and TRBJ2-7; a weak D match, TRBD1 (5 bases). The germline V gene encodes CDR1 DFQATT and CDR2 SNEGSKA (reference sequence). There are 12 residues in the CDR3. V lost 2 bases and J 3 bases, leaving 8 bases between the germline ends.

This clonotype was observed a handful of times. This chain uses TRBV7-2 with TRBJ1-2, with 8 bases lining up with TRBD1. The CDR3 is 15 amino acids. Trimming cost V 5 bases and J 4 bases; bases outside gene matches: 9. The germline V gene encodes CDR1 SGHTA and CDR2 FQGNSA. CDR3 residues: CASSPRGQGGYGYTF. The CDR3 nucleotides are TGTGCCAGCAGCCCCCGTGGACAGGGTGGCTATGGCTACACCTTC. The complete variable domain, with remaining parts taken from reference TRBV7-2 and TRBJ1-2, reads GAGVSQSPSNKVTEKGKDVELRCDPISGHTALYWYRQSLGQGLEFLIYFQGNSAPDKSGLPSDRFSAERTGGSVSTLTIQRTQQEDSAVYLCASSPRGQGGYGYTFGSGTRLTVV.